The 9 T cell receptor beta chains given below trace back to one sample, sequenced in a study of blood T cell repertoires in COVID-19. The table came from immunoSEQ multiplex PCR; TCRdb's copy has only in-frame clones and leaves some out. The sample has under 250,000 clones, 70% to 90% seen once. Sequencing was done on a sample of peripheral blood. All receptors derive from a man between 18 and 29 years old with active or convalescent COVID-19.

The chain joins TRBV19 to TRBJ2-1; D is undetermined. V was cut by 7 bases and J by 2 bases, with 12 bases left in between. CDR1 and CDR2 from the germline V gene are LNHDA and SQIVND (reference sequence). The CDR3 covers 14 residues. This CDR3 is CASNGPTPYNEQFF. CDR3 DNA sequence: TGTGCCAGTAATGGTCCTACCCCCTACAATGAGCAGTTCTTC.

The chain carries TRBV27 and TRBJ2-1; 10 positions agree with TRBD2. CDR3 size: 14 residues. Trimming took 7 bases from V and 7 from J; bases not matched to a gene: 7. Germline-derived CDR1 and CDR2 are MNHEY and SMNVEV (reference sequence). Written as DNA, the CDR3 is TGTGCCAGCACCAAGACTAGCGGGTCTAATGAGCAGTTCTTC. Its translation: CASTKTSGSNEQFF.

V gene TRBV4-3 combines with J gene TRBJ2-3, with a tentative D call TRBD2 (6 bases). CDR1 LGHNA and CDR2 YSLEER come from the germline V gene. The CDR3 is made up of 13 amino acids. Trimming shortened V by 3 bases and J by 11 bases, and 15 bases separated the two germline ends. As DNA, the CDR3 is TGCGCCAGCAGCCAGGGGTTAGCCGGGGGGCAGTATTTT. It translates to CASSQGLAGGQYF.

V gene TRBV5-1 combines with J gene TRBJ1-3; D perhaps matches TRBD1 (6 bases). Germline assignment: CDR1 SGHRS and CDR2 YFSETQ. Trimming took off 4 bases at V and 0 bases at J, with 14 bases between the two ends. The CDR3 is made up of 16 amino acids. The DNA of the CDR3 is TGCGCCAGCAGCCCCACAGGGTCCCCCTCTGGAAACACCATATATTTT. It is translated as CASSPTGSPSGNTIYF.

The chain joins TRBV4-1 to TRBJ2-7, with no clear D. The germline V and J ends were trimmed by 0 bases and 3 bases, with 6 bases remaining between them. CDR3 length: 13 amino acids. CDR1 and CDR2 from the germline V gene are MGHRA and YSYEKL. CDR3 region: CASSQDTYYEQYF. In DNA, the CDR3 is TGCGCCAGCAGCCAAGACACCTACTACGAGCAGTACTTC.

The chain joins TRBV28 to TRBJ2-7; 9 nucleotides line up with TRBD2. Germline CDR1 MDHEN, CDR2 SYDVKM. The CDR3 has 14 residues. The V segment lost 4 bases and the J segment 4 bases; nucleotides outside the gene matches: 5. CDR3 amino acids: CASSYLAGTYEQYF. The DNA for the CDR3 is TGTGCCAGCAGTTATCTAGCGGGAACGTACGAGCAGTACTTC.

The V gene is TRBV6-2 or TRBV6-3, the J gene TRBJ2-1; D is ambiguous. V lost 0 bases and J lost 12, with 9 bases in between. This CDR3 region has 12 residues. Germline V CDR1 and CDR2: MNHEY, SVGEGT. The DNA of the CDR3 is TGTGCCAGCAGTTACTCTGAGCGCTCGCAGTTCTTC. Its translation is CASSYSERSQFF.

This clone was recorded once. V gene TRBV7-9 combines with J gene TRBJ1-1; TRBD1 aligns across 8 bases. Looked up from germline, CDR1 is SEHNR and CDR2 is FQNEAQ (reference sequence). CDR3 length: 14 residues. The V segment lost 5 bases and the J segment 5 bases; nucleotides outside the gene matches: 7. CDR3 sequence reads: CASSLQQGGTEAFF. CDR3 coding DNA: TGTGCCAGCAGCCTGCAACAGGGGGGTACTGAAGCTTTCTTT.

The chain carries TRBV7-2 and TRBJ2-3, with 9 nucleotides matching TRBD2. The germline CDR1 and CDR2 sequences are SGHTA and FQGNSA. J gave up 0 bases and V 4 bases, and 2 bases lay outside the gene matches. This CDR3 is 15 amino acids long. CDR3 nucleotides: TGTGCCAGCAGCTCCCTAGCGGGGAGCACAGATACGCAGTATTTT. Translation: CASSSLAGSTDTQYF.